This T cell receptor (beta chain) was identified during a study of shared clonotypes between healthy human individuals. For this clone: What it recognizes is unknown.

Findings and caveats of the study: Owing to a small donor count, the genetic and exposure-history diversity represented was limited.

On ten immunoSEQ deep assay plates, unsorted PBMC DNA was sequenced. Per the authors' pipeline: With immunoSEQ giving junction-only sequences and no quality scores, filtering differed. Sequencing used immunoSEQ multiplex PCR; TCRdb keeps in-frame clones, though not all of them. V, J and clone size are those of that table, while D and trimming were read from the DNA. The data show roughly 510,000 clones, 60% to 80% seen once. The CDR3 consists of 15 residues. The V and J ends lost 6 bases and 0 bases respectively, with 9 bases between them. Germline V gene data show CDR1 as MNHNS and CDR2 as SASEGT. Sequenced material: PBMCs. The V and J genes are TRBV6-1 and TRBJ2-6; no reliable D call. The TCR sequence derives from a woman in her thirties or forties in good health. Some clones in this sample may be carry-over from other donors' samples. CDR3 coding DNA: TGTGCCAGCAGCCCGGGCGCCTCTGGGGCCAACGTCCTGACTTTC. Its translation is CASSPGASGANVLTF.